This TCR beta chain is drawn from a study of blood T cell repertoires in COVID-19. This clone has just a few counts. Method: immunoSEQ multiplex PCR; TCRdb's copy keeps in-frame clones and lacks some. The sample yields about 60,000 clones, 77% seen once. This sequence originates from a human donor in a cohort sampled during active COVID-19. The sequencing input was peripheral blood.

The CDR3 sequence is CASSTGEGGNSPLHF. The CDR3 DNA is TGTGCCAGCAGCACCGGGGAGGGGGGAAATTCACCCCTCCACTTT. The chain combines TRBV7-9 with TRBJ1-6; possibly TRBD1 for D (6 bases). CDR1 SEHNR and CDR2 FQNEAQ come from the germline V gene (reference sequence). The V gene lost 5 bases and the J gene lost 7 bases, with 15 bases spanning the gap. This CDR3 region has 15 residues.